This T cell receptor beta chain was documented in a study of patients and donors after allogeneic stem cell transplantation. TCRdb reprocessed the RT-PCR reads via MiXCR and lists one record per CDR3 protein. The repertoire has roughly 960,000 distinct CDR3 sequences, around 17% of them found once; the top ten carry 6%. CDR1 and CDR2 from the germline V gene are SEHNR and FQNEAQ (reference sequence). J was trimmed by 2 bases and V by 4 bases; bases with no gene match: 12. This CDR3 spans 17 amino acids. Sequenced material: blood, either unsorted or a sorted T cell fraction (not recorded which). This sequence was found in a human donor who was either an allogeneic HSCT recipient or a stem cell or donor lymphocyte infusion donor (not recorded which). It is not recorded whose cells these are; they may come from a transplant donor. The chain links TRBV7-9 to TRBJ2-5; 8 bases align to TRBD2. CDR3 amino acids: CASSWVQTSELQETQYF. For the CDR3, the DNA is TGTGCCAGCAGCTGGGTCCAGACTAGCGAGCTACAAGAGACCCAGTACTTC.